These 9 T cell receptor beta chains share one sample of origin, sequenced in a study of T cell responses to AZD1222 COVID-19 vaccine. Measured with immunoSEQ multiplex PCR; TCRdb has only the in-frame clones, and not every one. Of 60,000 to 70,000 clones in the sample, about four fifths were seen once. The sample here was peripheral blood, taken on day 0 of AZD1222 vaccination. The receptors stem from an adult in good health.

The rearrangement joins TRBV14 to TRBJ1-1, with 7 bases fitting TRBD1. After removal of 4 bases from V and 4 bases from J, the junction contained 9 bases not matched to a gene. Germline assignment: CDR1 SGHDN and CDR2 FVKESK. The CDR3 covers 15 residues. The CDR3 spells CASSRGINRGTEAFF. The CDR3 bases are TGTGCCAGCAGCCGGGGCATTAACAGGGGCACTGAAGCTTTCTTT.

The chain is built from TRBV7-6 and TRBJ2-4; D might be TRBD1 or TRBD2, each matching 6 bases. The CDR3 consists of 14 residues. Looked up from germline, CDR1 is SGHVS and CDR2 is FNYEAQ. V lost 6 bases and J lost 0, with 9 bases in between. CDR3 protein: CASRRGVAKNIQYF. The CDR3 DNA sequence: TGTGCCAGCAGGAGGGGGGTAGCCAAAAACATTCAGTACTTC.

CDR3 in amino acids: CASSDHQPQHF. CDR3 DNA: TGTGCCAGCAGCGACCATCAGCCCCAGCATTTT. The chain recombines TRBV6-5 with TRBJ1-5; D is unclear. The CDR3 has 11 amino acids. CDR1 MNHEY and CDR2 SVGAGI come from the germline V gene. The V end lost 6 bases, the J end lost 5 bases, and 5 bases lay between the germline ends.

The chain carries TRBV7-9 and TRBJ1-3, with a weak D call TRBD1 (6 bases). V dropped 2 bases and J dropped 4 bases, with 9 bases sitting between them. This CDR3 has 14 amino acids. CDR1 is SEHNR, CDR2 FQNEAQ, per germline (reference sequence). CDR3 amino acids: CASSLLGQGNTIYF. The CDR3 DNA reads as TGTGCCAGCAGCTTACTTGGACAGGGAAACACCATATATTTT. Combining the CDR3 with reference TRBV7-9 and TRBJ1-3 gives the whole variable domain DTGVSQNPRHKITKRGQNVTFRCDPISEHNRLYWYRQTLGQGPEFLTYFQNEAQLEKSRLLSDRFSAERPKGSFSTLEIQRTEQGDSAMYLCASSLLGQGNTIYFGEGSWLTVV.

The chain combines TRBV9 with TRBJ1-2; TRBD1 is a possible D gene (6 bases). Trimming took 4 bases from V and 7 from J, leaving 11 bases between them. The CDR3 contains 12 residues. From germline, CDR1 is SGDLS and CDR2 YYNGEE. The CDR3 bases are TGTGCCAGCAGCTCCCGGACAGCTGGCTACACCTTC. As protein: CASSSRTAGYTF.

This clone showed up just once. V usage is TRBV18 and J usage is TRBJ2-1; unclear D gene. V gave up 5 bases and J gave up 2 bases, with 7 bases separating them. The CDR3 length is 13 residues. Germline assignment: CDR1 KGHSH and CDR2 LQKENI. The CDR3 region has the DNA TGTGCCAGCTCAAGGGATCCCTACAATGAGCAGTTCTTC. Residues: CASSRDPYNEQFF.

The chain carries TRBV29-1 and TRBJ1-1; the match to TRBD1 covers 8 bases. Germline lookup yields CDR1 SQVTM and CDR2 ANQGSEA. The CDR3 runs to 13 residues. V lost 6 bases to trimming and J lost 3 bases; unmatched junction nucleotides: 6. CDR3 nucleotides: TGCAGCGTGCTGGACAGGGACTACACTGAAGCTTTCTTT. Residues: CSVLDRDYTEAFF. Together with reference TRBV29-1 and TRBJ1-1, the CDR3 gives the full variable domain: SAVISQKPSRDICQRGTSLTIQCQVDSQVTMMFWYRQQPGQSLTLIATANQGSEATYESGFVIDKFPISRPNLTFSTLTVSNMSPEDSSIYLCSVLDRDYTEAFFGQGTRLTVV.

V gene TRBV2 combines with J gene TRBJ1-5; D may be TRBD1 (6 bases). This CDR3 comprises 14 residues. Trimming shortened V by 6 bases and J by 0 bases, and 9 bases separated the two germline ends. The V gene's germline CDR1 is SNHLY and CDR2 FYNNEI. CDR3 DNA sequence: TGTGCCAGCAGCGGGACAATTAGCAATCAGCCCCAGCATTTT. Residues: CASSGTISNQPQHF.

The V gene is TRBV5-4, the J gene TRBJ2-3, with TRBD2 identical over 7 bases. V lost 0 bases and J lost 4; bases outside the gene matches: 2. Germline CDR1 and CDR2: SGHNT and YYREEE (reference sequence). This CDR3 spans 14 amino acids. This chain's CDR3 is CASSLDRGADTQYF. As DNA, the CDR3 is TGTGCCAGCAGCTTGGATCGGGGGGCAGATACGCAGTATTTT.